This TCR gamma chain is from a study of Vδ1+ human thymocytes. Study findings and constraints: Many TRG clonotypes were shared between donors; TRD repertoires were essentially private. Thymic TRG and TRD repertoires appeared highly polyclonal, with Gaussian CDR3 length distributions.

After alphabeta T cell depletion, CD3+ Vdelta1+ Vdelta2- thymocytes were sorted. The CDR3 has 16 amino acids. V trimming: 4 bases; J trimming: 3 bases; junction bases outside the gene matches: 11. Per the germline V gene, CDR1 is EGSNGY and CDR2 is YDSYNSKV. This clone was detected a few times. What it binds is unknown. The template was reverse-transcribed extracted RNA. The CDR3 regions were amplified by multiplex PCR from V-gene primers to a constant-region primer. TCRdb reanalysed the multiplex PCR reads via CATT. The sample consists of 36,000 or so gamma-chain clones, 20% to 25% of them appearing once.

The receptor comes from a girl under three years old who had congenital heart surgery. The rearrangement joins TRGV2 to TRGJP2. The sequencing sample was made of Vdelta1+ gamma-delta thymocytes from the thymus. This sample's subset: FACS-sorted CD3+ TCRalphabeta- TCRVdelta1+ TCRVdelta2- thymocytes. CDR3 sequence reads: CATWDRSPGSDWIKTF. CDR3 DNA sequence: TGTGCCACCTGGGATAGATCTCCTGGTAGTGATTGGATCAAGACGTTT.